This T cell receptor (beta chain) comes out of a study of T cells generated in artificial thymic organoids (TCRdb year 2017). Study-level background: The study compared the TCR alpha and beta CDR3 repertoires of CD8 single positive T cells derived from in vitro artificial thymic organoids against those of naive CD8 T cells from thymus and peripheral blood. The displayed repertoire sequencing data were described as being representative of three independent experiments. Findings and caveats that apply to the study as a whole: Organoid-derived T cells showed no skewing in Valpha or Vbeta usage, which argues against dominance of unconventional lineages or clonal expansions. Physiological TCR clonotype diversity, comparable to that of thymic and blood naive CD8 T cells, was observed in organoid-derived CD8 single positive T cells.

Artificial thymic organoids were generated by aggregating human HSPCs with MS5 murine stromal cells transduced with human DLL1, and the organoids were cultured at an air-liquid interface. FACS-purified CD34+CD3- hematopoietic stem and progenitor cells depleted of residual T cells were used to seed the organoids. The culture medium for the organoids was serum-free RB27, which consists of RPMI 1640 supplemented with B27, FLT3L, IL-7 and ascorbic acid. Before RNA extraction, CD3+TCRalphabeta+CD8 single positive T cells from both organoids and thymus were sorted by FACS. For each sample, the RNeasy Micro kit was used to purify total RNA from about 40,000 to 200,000 sorted cells, and RNA quality was checked on an Agilent RNA 6000 Nano chip. This clonotype was observed a few times. Its cognate antigen has yet to be identified. This could be a read error, since a much larger clone is one nucleotide away.

TCRalpha and TCRbeta libraries were amplified separately by semi-nested PCR with Advantage 2 and reverse primers in the TRAC or TRBC constant regions. First-strand cDNA synthesis used between roughly 3 and 550 ng of total RNA. TCR cDNA libraries were generated by 5'-RACE using the SMARTer PCR cDNA Synthesis kit, with a poly-dT primer employed for first-strand synthesis. Each semi-nested reverse primer in the constant region carried a 5-nucleotide sample-specific barcode, and the resulting products were cleaned up with the Zymo DNA Clean and Concentrator-5 kit. Up to ten barcoded samples were pooled, ligated to Illumina adaptors and sequenced as 2 x 150 bp paired-end reads on an Illumina MiSeq. Concerning the study's data processing: After demultiplexing, reads were aligned using BLAT against a custom library built from IMGT containing every combination of human TRAV, TRAJ, TRBV, TRBD and TRBJ. The best BLAT hits were picked using pslCDnaFilter (-maxAligns=1, -ignoreIntrons), and custom Perl scripts were used to calculate clonotype frequencies. TCRdb reran the public reads through fastp at Q25 and MiXCR, keeping productive beta chains. Each entry is one CDR3 protein sequence, shown with its most common DNA and genes. TCRdb's processing, not the authors', yielded these V and J calls. The sample includes 8,200 or so distinct CDR3 sequences, with around 25% observed a single time. 2.5% to 3.5% of the sample belongs to the ten largest clones.

Trimming removed 2 bases from V and 0 bases from J, leaving 16 bases between the germline ends. The germline V gene provides CDR1 WSHSY and CDR2 SAAADI. The CDR3 measures 17 amino acids from cysteine to phenylalanine. Only the CDR3 DNA stays, 51 bases, in frame from base 1. The rearrangement combines TRBV10-2 with TRBJ1-2; TRBD1 is a weak D gene call, 5 bases matching. Sequenced input: naive CD8+ T cells grown in artificial thymic organoids from cord blood stem and progenitor cells. The cell subset or site label corresponds to: CD3+TCRalphabeta+CD8SP T cells; for blood, CD45RO-CCR7+ naive CD8+ T cells. The clonotype originates from a human donor who gave cord blood stem cells for thymic organoid culture, a cardiac surgery patient who gave postnatal thymus, or a blood donor (not recorded which). The DNA reads TGCGCCAGCAGTGAGGCCCTCGACGGGGCCGCTAACTATGGCTACACCTTC. This translates into CASSEALDGAANYGYTF.